The T cell receptor beta chain described here comes from a study of PD-1 blockade in classical Hodgkin lymphoma. Across the study: Treatment was intravenous nivolumab, 3 mg/kg every 2 weeks, until progression.

TCRdb's copy holds only in-frame clones and misses some; the assay was immunoSEQ multiplex PCR. This table holds around 36,000 clones, 80% to 90% found once. Study-wide results and limits: Lower baseline TCR diversity was reported for newly diagnosed patients than for healthy donors.

In every patient, relapse followed autologous stem cell transplantation, while exposure to brentuximab vedotin differed. This clone has only one observation. Its antigen is unknown. This specimen was peripheral blood mononuclear cells (PBMCs), taken at baseline. The receptor's source is a human donor with classical Hodgkin lymphoma.

CDR3 sequence reads: CAWSVGILNQPQHF. CDR3 in DNA: TGTGCCTGGAGTGTTGGGATCCTCAATCAGCCCCAGCATTTT. The chain employs TRBV30 and TRBJ1-5; D gene ambiguous. The CDR3 is 14 amino acids. Trimming shortened V by 0 bases and J by 3 bases, and 9 bases separated the two germline ends. The germline V gene has CDR1 GTSNPN and CDR2 SVGIG (reference sequence).